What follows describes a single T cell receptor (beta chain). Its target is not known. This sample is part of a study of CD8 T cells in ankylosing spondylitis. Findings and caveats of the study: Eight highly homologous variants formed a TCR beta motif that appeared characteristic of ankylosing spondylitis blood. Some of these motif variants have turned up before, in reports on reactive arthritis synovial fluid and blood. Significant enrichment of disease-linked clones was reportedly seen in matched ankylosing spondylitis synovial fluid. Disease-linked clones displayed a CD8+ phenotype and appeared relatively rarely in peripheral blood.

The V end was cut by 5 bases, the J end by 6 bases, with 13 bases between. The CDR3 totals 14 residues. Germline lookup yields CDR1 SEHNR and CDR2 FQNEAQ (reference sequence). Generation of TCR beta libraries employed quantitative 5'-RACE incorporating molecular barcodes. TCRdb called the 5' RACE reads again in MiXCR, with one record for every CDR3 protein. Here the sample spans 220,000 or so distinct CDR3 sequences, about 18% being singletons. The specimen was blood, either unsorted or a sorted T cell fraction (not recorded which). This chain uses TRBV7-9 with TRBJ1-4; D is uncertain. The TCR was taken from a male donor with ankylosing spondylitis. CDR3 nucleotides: TGTGCCAGCAGCCCCGCGCACGGGGATGAAAAACTGTTTTTT. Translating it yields CASSPAHGDEKLFF.